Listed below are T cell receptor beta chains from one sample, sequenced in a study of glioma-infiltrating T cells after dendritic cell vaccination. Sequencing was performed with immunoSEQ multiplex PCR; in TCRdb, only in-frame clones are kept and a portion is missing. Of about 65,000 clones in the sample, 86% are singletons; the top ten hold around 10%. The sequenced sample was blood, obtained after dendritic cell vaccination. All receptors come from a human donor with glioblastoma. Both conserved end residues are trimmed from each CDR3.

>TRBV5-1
ASSLEGQGGEKLF
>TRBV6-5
ASSYSPGGVDSPLH
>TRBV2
ASGGGESFEQY
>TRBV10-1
ASSLDSQPLH
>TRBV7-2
ASSFGGGSRLYEQY
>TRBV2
ASRTDTDTEAF
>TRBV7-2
ARGTGTGNTGELF
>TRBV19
ASSILNTGELF
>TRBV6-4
ASSTNYEQY
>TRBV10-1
ASSEPGNTIY
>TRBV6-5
ASSYGGNQPQH
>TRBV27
ASLQQGRSTDTQY
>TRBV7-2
ASVGLGYEQY
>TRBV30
AWSGTISTDTQY
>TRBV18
ASSPPGVSEKLF
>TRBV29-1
SVEDSRGGADRQF
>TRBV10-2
ASGGLAGRTDTQY
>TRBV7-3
ASSLGTVSNTEAF
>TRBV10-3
AISARRGRDDTGELF
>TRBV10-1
ASSKLPGSRETQY
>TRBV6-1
ASSEAPFTGNNQPQH
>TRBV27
ASSQIGLAGYPDTQY
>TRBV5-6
ASSFRDRFEKLF
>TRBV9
ASSVNSNGGAEAF
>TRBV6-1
ATRGYSGANVLT
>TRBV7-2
ASSTRTGGLTEAF
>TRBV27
ASSPQRGTIGQPQH
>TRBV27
ASRGRAAGTEAF
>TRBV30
AWRPGASADTIY
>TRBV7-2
ASSLGGDEQY
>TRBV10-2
ASSVPLTSGGLPSYEQY
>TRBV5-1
ASSLDRNTEAF
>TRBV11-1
ASSKGQGGETQY
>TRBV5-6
ASSRATGQGADGYT
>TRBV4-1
ASSQDGGSPLH
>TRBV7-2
ASSFRGDTQY
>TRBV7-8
ASSMVQGAQSGYT
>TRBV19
ASSIGAGGPIDTQY
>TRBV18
ASSPPAAGARETQY
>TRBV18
ASSPATSGSNEQF
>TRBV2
ASMGGHSLWDTQY
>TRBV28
ASSLSPGLRTEAF
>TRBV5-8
ASSLMGLSNEKLF
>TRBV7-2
ASSPSGASSYEQY
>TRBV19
ASSNSGFEEKLF